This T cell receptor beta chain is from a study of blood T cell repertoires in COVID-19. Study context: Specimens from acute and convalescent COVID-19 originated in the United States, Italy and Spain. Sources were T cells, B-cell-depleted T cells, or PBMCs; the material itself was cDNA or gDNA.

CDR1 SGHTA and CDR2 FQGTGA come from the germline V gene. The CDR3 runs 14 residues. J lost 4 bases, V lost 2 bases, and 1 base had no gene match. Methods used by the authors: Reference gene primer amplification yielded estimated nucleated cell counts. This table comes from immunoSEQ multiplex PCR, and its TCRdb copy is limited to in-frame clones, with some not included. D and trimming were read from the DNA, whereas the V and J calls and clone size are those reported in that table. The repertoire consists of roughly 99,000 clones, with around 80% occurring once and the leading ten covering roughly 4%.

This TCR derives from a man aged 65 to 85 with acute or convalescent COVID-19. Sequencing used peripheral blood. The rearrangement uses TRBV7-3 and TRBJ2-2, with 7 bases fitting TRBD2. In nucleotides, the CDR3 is TGTGCCAGCAGCTTATGGGAGGGCACCGGGGAGCTGTTTTTT. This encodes CASSLWEGTGELFF.